Listed below are T cell receptor beta chains from one sample, sequenced in a study of cytomegalovirus exposure and HLA in healthy donors. The assay was immunoSEQ multiplex PCR, and TCRdb's table has in-frame clones only and misses some. The sample records 150,000 to 200,000 clones, 65% to 90% being singletons. The material sequenced was PBMCs. Every receptor here comes from a man aged 50-59 years in good health and CMV-seropositive. Both conserved end residues are part of each CDR3. Fields, in order: D gene, V gene, clone size, CDR3 length, J gene, CDR3 protein, CDR3 DNA. The D gene is left open where the match is weak. Some rows mark clone size as missing; the rest say once, few, many or name a class of expanded clone.

D: .
V: TRBV7-9
size: .
length: 12
J: TRBJ2-3
CDR3: CASSRVADTQYF
DNA: TGTGCCAGCAGCCGAGTGGCAGATACGCAGTATTTT

D: .
V: TRBV6-5
size: .
length: 15
J: TRBJ1-1
CDR3: CASSPYDWQTPEAFF
DNA: TGTGCCAGCAGCCCTTATGACTGGCAAACACCCGAAGCTTTCTTT

D: TRBD1
V: TRBV5-4
size: few
length: 15
J: TRBJ2-7
CDR3: CASSLGQGGSYEQYF
DNA: TGTGCCAGCAGCTTAGGACAGGGGGGATCCTACGAGCAGTACTTC

D: TRBD1
V: TRBV9
size: once
length: 17
J: TRBJ2-6
CDR3: CASSADRGRAGANVLTF
DNA: TGTGCCAGCAGTGCGGACAGGGGGCGAGCTGGGGCCAACGTCCTGACTTTC

D: TRBD1
V: TRBV5-1
size: .
length: 19
J: TRBJ2-2
CDR3: CASSSDRGYPLRNTGELFF
DNA: TGCGCCAGCAGCTCGGACAGGGGGTACCCCTTGCGGAACACCGGGGAGCTGTTTTTT

D: TRBD1
V: TRBV7-9
size: once
length: 16
J: TRBJ1-4
CDR3: CASSSNRQGWREKLFF
DNA: TGTGCCAGCAGTTCAAACAGACAGGGGTGGCGCGAAAAACTGTTTTTT

D: .
V: TRBV9
size: .
length: 12
J: TRBJ1-1
CDR3: CASSVGDTEAFF
DNA: TGTGCCAGCAGCGTGGGAGACACTGAAGCTTTCTTT

D: .
V: TRBV7-9
size: .
length: 16
J: TRBJ1-6
CDR3: CASSARGGVSNSPLHF
DNA: TGTGCCAGCAGCGCCCGGGGGGGGGTTAGTAATTCACCCCTCCACTTT

D: .
V: TRBV18
size: once
length: 15
J: TRBJ2-1
CDR3: CASSHGQRRGNEQFF
DNA: TGTGCCAGCTCACACGGCCAGCGGAGAGGGAATGAGCAGTTCTTC

D: .
V: TRBV5-1
size: .
length: 14
J: TRBJ2-3
CDR3: CASSTGLYTDTQYF
DNA: TGCGCCAGCAGCACGGGACTCTACACAGATACGCAGTATTTT

D: TRBD1
V: TRBV5-6
size: .
length: 14
J: TRBJ1-1
CDR3: CASSWGTGNTEAFF
DNA: TGTGCCAGCAGCTGGGGGACAGGGAACACTGAAGCTTTCTTT

D: TRBD1
V: TRBV4-1
size: .
length: 17
J: TRBJ1-4
CDR3: CASSLWETGITNEKLFF
DNA: TGCGCCAGCAGCCTGTGGGAGACAGGGATAACTAATGAAAAACTGTTTTTT

D: TRBD2
V: TRBV7-8
size: .
length: 15
J: TRBJ2-1
CDR3: CASSPRTSKYNEQFF
DNA: TGTGCCAGCAGCCCTCGGACTAGCAAGTACAATGAGCAGTTCTTC

D: .
V: TRBV9
size: .
length: 15
J: TRBJ1-5
CDR3: CASSVSGASNQPQHF
DNA: TGTGCCAGCAGCGTATCTGGGGCTAGCAATCAGCCCCAGCATTTT

D: TRBD1
V: TRBV19
size: .
length: 19
J: TRBJ1-1
CDR3: CASIIPFLQGATENTEAFF
DNA: TGTGCCAGTATCATACCTTTCCTCCAGGGGGCGACGGAGAACACTGAAGCTTTCTTT

D: .
V: TRBV6-1
size: .
length: 13
J: TRBJ1-3
CDR3: CASSANRGNTIYF
DNA: TGTGCCAGCAGTGCAAACAGGGGAAACACCATATATTTT

D: TRBD2
V: TRBV6-1
size: .
length: 15
J: TRBJ2-1
CDR3: CASRGLAGGPGEQFF
DNA: TGTGCCAGCAGGGGCCTAGCGGGAGGGCCCGGTGAGCAGTTCTTC

D: .
V: TRBV20-1
size: .
length: 11
J: TRBJ2-4
CDR3: CSARDPDIQYF
DNA: TGCAGTGCTAGAGATCCGGACATTCAGTACTTC

D: .
V: TRBV11-2
size: few
length: 15
J: TRBJ1-3
CDR3: CASSSSGTGQETIYF
DNA: TGTGCCAGCAGCTCCTCCGGAACAGGTCAGGAGACCATATATTTT

D: TRBD2
V: TRBV4-2
size: .
length: 16
J: TRBJ2-1
CDR3: CASSQGLAGDQWEQFF
DNA: TGTGCCAGCAGCCAAGGGCTAGCGGGGGACCAATGGGAGCAGTTCTTC

D: TRBD2
V: TRBV9
size: .
length: 12
J: TRBJ2-1
CDR3: CASSVGGGEQFF
DNA: TGTGCCAGCAGCGTCGGGGGGGGTGAGCAGTTCTTC

D: .
V: TRBV13
size: .
length: 14
J: TRBJ1-1
CDR3: CASSSREGGTEAFF
DNA: TGTGCCAGCAGCTCCCGGGAGGGCGGCACTGAAGCTTTCTTT

D: .
V: TRBV5-8
size: .
length: 15
J: TRBJ2-7
CDR3: CASSLGGLGAYEQYF
DNA: TGTGCCAGCAGCTTGGGAGGTTTGGGGGCATACGAGCAGTACTTC

D: TRBD1
V: TRBV5-1
size: .
length: 16
J: TRBJ1-4
CDR3: CASSLPSGTGGEKLFF
DNA: TGCGCCAGCAGCCTACCATCCGGGACAGGGGGCGAAAAACTGTTTTTT

D: TRBD2
V: TRBV9
size: .
length: 15
J: TRBJ2-7
CDR3: CASSPDAGGFYEQYF
DNA: TGTGCCAGCAGCCCCGACGCGGGGGGGTTCTACGAGCAGTACTTC

D: .
V: TRBV5-1
size: .
length: 15
J: TRBJ2-2
CDR3: CASSLGTVSTGELFF
DNA: TGCGCCAGCAGCTTGGGGACAGTATCCACCGGGGAGCTGTTTTTT

D: TRBD2
V: TRBV30
size: .
length: 15
J: TRBJ2-1
CDR3: CAWSKGSGRWNEQFF
DNA: TGTGCCTGGAGTAAAGGGAGCGGGAGATGGAATGAGCAGTTCTTC

D: .
V: TRBV6-6
size: .
length: 16
J: TRBJ1-5
CDR3: CASSYSTGSSNQPQHF
DNA: TGTGCCAGCAGTTACTCGACAGGATCCAGCAATCAGCCCCAGCATTTT

D: .
V: TRBV28
size: .
length: 15
J: TRBJ1-2
CDR3: CASSSNPTVGHGYTF
DNA: TGTGCCAGCAGTTCAAACCCGACAGTTGGCCATGGCTACACCTTC

D: .
V: TRBV21-1
size: .
length: 14
J: TRBJ2-7
CDR3: CASTPQRGPYEQYF
DNA: TGTGCCAGCACCCCTCAGCGGGGGCCCTACGAGCAGTACTTC

D: .
V: TRBV7-8
size: .
length: 15
J: TRBJ2-5
CDR3: CASSFNSVSGETQYF
DNA: TGTGCCAGCAGTTTTAATAGCGTGTCCGGGGAGACCCAGTACTTC

D: .
V: TRBV29-1
size: .
length: 11
J: TRBJ2-2
CDR3: CSVDEAGELFF
DNA: TGCAGCGTTGATGAGGCCGGGGAGCTGTTTTTT

D: TRBD2
V: TRBV25-1
size: .
length: 14
J: TRBJ2-5
CDR3: CASSAAGGQETQYF
DNA: TGTGCCAGCAGTGCAGCGGGAGGACAAGAGACCCAGTACTTC

D: .
V: TRBV19
size: .
length: 13
J: TRBJ1-6
CDR3: CASSSRYGSPLHF
DNA: TGTGCCAGTAGCTCCCGGTATGGTTCACCCCTCCACTTT

D: .
V: TRBV10-2
size: .
length: 14
J: TRBJ1-2
CDR3: CASTGVGRRYGYTF
DNA: TGCGCCAGCACCGGGGTAGGGAGGCGCTATGGCTACACCTTC

D: .
V: TRBV5-1
size: .
length: 14
J: TRBJ1-1
CDR3: CASSWGHLNTEAFF
DNA: TGCGCCAGCAGCTGGGGACACCTGAACACTGAAGCTTTCTTT

D: .
V: TRBV6-1
size: .
length: 12
J: TRBJ1-5
CDR3: CASRASNQPQHF
DNA: TGTGCCAGCAGGGCCAGCAATCAGCCCCAGCATTTT